These 17 T cell receptor beta chains originate from one sample sequenced in a study of cytomegalovirus exposure and HLA in healthy donors. The PCR ran on 60 Vbeta and 13 Jbeta primers. Using immunoSEQ multiplex PCR, the repertoire was profiled, and TCRdb retains in-frame clones only, with some absent. Altogether 150,000 to 200,000 clones are present, 75% to 85% being singletons, with the ten largest covering 5% to 7%. Input material: PBMCs. The receptors come from a man over 45 in good health and CMV-seropositive.

This rearrangement joins TRBV5-1 to TRBJ2-3; a weak D match, TRBD2 (5 bases). This CDR3 is built from 14 residues. The V gene's germline CDR1 is SGHRS and CDR2 YFSETQ. The V end was cut by 0 bases, the J end by 2 bases, with 7 bases between. The CDR3 loop reads CASSLVRDTDTQYF. DNA of the CDR3: TGCGCCAGCAGCTTGGTGAGGGACACAGATACGCAGTATTTT.

The CDR3 DNA reads as TGTGCTAGTGTTTCCTATGAAACCTTTAACTATGGCTACACCTTC. This codes for CASVSYETFNYGYTF. The genes are TRBV12-5 and TRBJ1-2; no clear D. Trimming pared 7 bases from V and 1 base from J, leaving 16 bases between. Germline CDR1 is LGHNT and CDR2 is FRNRAP. The CDR3 runs to 15 residues.

J is TRBJ2-1 and V is TRBV30; the match to TRBD1 covers 7 bases. CDR1 and CDR2 (germline): GTSNPN, SVGIG (reference sequence). J was trimmed by 5 bases and V by 5 bases; bases with no gene match: 6. The CDR3 is made up of 13 amino acids. The CDR3 here is CAWGRGFDNEQFF. CDR3 DNA sequence: TGTGCCTGGGGCAGGGGGTTTGACAATGAGCAGTTCTTC.

This clone was seen a handful of times. This chain connects TRBV7-2 to TRBJ1-3; D not resolved. This CDR3 has 14 residues. The germline V gene has CDR1 SGHTA and CDR2 FQGNSA. V was clipped by 5 bases and J by 1 base, with 9 bases between them. CDR3 bases: TGTGCCAGCAGCGCCCAGGTGTCTGGAAACACCATATATTTT. Its translation: CASSAQVSGNTIYF.

The gene calls are TRBV6-6 and TRBJ1-5; D is unresolved. Per the germline V gene, CDR1 is MNHNY and CDR2 is SVGAGI (reference sequence). The CDR3 contains 15 residues. V lost 8 bases and J lost 0, with 14 bases in between. CDR3 sequence: CASPSTTYSNQPQHF. The CDR3 DNA sequence: TGTGCCAGCCCTTCCACAACGTATAGCAATCAGCCCCAGCATTTT.

The genes are TRBV27 and TRBJ2-6; maybe TRBD1 (5 bases). Between the trimmed V and J ends, which lost 5 bases and 6 bases, there was a span of 14 bases. Germline loops: CDR1 MNHEY, CDR2 SMNVEV (reference sequence). This CDR3 is 15 amino acids long. This chain's CDR3 is CASSPQGVAANVLTF. The CDR3 nucleotides are TGTGCCAGCAGTCCCCAGGGTGTCGCGGCCAACGTCCTGACTTTC. Variable domain in full (rest from reference TRBV27 and TRBJ2-6): EAQVTQNPRYLITVTGKKLTVTCSQNMNHEYMSWYRQDPGLGLRQIYYSMNVEVTDKGDVPEGYKVSRKEKRNFPLILESPSPNQTSLYFCASSPQGVAANVLTFGAGSRLTVL.

The chain combines TRBV5-1 with TRBJ2-7; 9 bases are a match to TRBD2. CDR1 and CDR2 (germline): SGHRS, YFSETQ. The CDR3 covers 17 residues. Unmatched junction bases numbered 14, after V lost 4 bases and J lost 3 bases. The DNA for the CDR3 is TGCGCCAGCAGCCCGGGACTAGCCGGGATAACCGGCTACGAGCAGTACTTC. The encoded protein is CASSPGLAGITGYEQYF.

This rearrangement joins TRBV7-6 to TRBJ2-4, with 7 bases that match TRBD2. Germline lookup yields CDR1 SGHVS and CDR2 FNYEAQ. This CDR3 is 16 amino acids long. The V and J ends lost 0 bases and 5 bases, in that order; junction bases with no gene match: 7. The CDR3 spells CASSLAPGGGENIQYF. In nucleotides, the CDR3 is TGTGCCAGCAGCTTAGCTCCGGGCGGGGGAGAAAACATTCAGTACTTC.

The chain has TRBV11-2 and TRBJ1-1; a possible D gene is TRBD1 (6 bases). The CDR3 has 18 amino acids. Germline V CDR1 and CDR2: SGHAT, FQNNGV. The germline V and J ends were trimmed by 1 base and 0 bases, with 18 bases remaining between them. In DNA, the CDR3 is TGTGCCAGCAGCTTAGTCCAGACAGGATCGACTATGAACACTGAAGCTTTCTTT. This encodes CASSLVQTGSTMNTEAFF.

The chain couples TRBV5-3 to TRBJ1-6; the match to TRBD1 covers 7 bases. TRBV5-3 is an open reading frame whose function is uncertain. V shed 4 bases, J shed 10 bases, and the junction held 8 bases outside the gene matches. The CDR3 consists of 14 residues. The CDR3 DNA follows: TGTGCCAGAAGCCTAACAGGGGCCTCCTCACCCCTCCACTTT. Encoded protein: CARSLTGASSPLHF.

This chain links TRBV15 with TRBJ1-5; 12 nucleotides align to TRBD1. Germline trimming cut 5 bases from V and 2 bases from J; bases unmatched to any gene: 7. In germline, CDR1 is LNHNV, CDR2 YYDKDF (reference sequence). The CDR3 runs to 17 residues. The CDR3 region is CATSGGQGAIGNQPQHF. CDR3 DNA sequence: TGTGCCACCAGCGGGGGACAGGGGGCGATTGGCAATCAGCCCCAGCATTTT.

The chain carries TRBV18 and TRBJ1-6; D gene unclear. This CDR3 spans 21 amino acids. Germline-derived CDR1 and CDR2 are KGHSH and LQKENI. The germline V and J ends were trimmed by 3 bases and 0 bases, with 24 bases remaining between them. The CDR3 region is CASSPYPVTGRPSSYNSPLHF. The CDR3 coding sequence is TGTGCCAGCTCACCTTACCCTGTGACGGGGAGACCCAGCTCCTATAATTCACCCCTCCACTTT.

The V and J genes are TRBV7-9 and TRBJ2-1; 10 nucleotides match TRBD2. V shed 1 base and J 3 bases; nucleotides not matched to a gene: 12. CDR3 length equals 19 residues. Germline V gene sequence: CDR1 SEHNR, CDR2 FQNEAQ (reference sequence). The CDR3 bases are TGTGCCAGCAGCTTAGTGATAGAGAGCGGGAGGGACCTCTACAATGAGCAGTTCTTC. It is translated as CASSLVIESGRDLYNEQFF.

The genes are TRBV10-3 and TRBJ2-1; the match to TRBD1 covers 9 bases. Germline CDR1 is ENHRY and CDR2 is SYGVKD. Trimming cost V 4 bases and J 1 base; bases outside gene matches: 2. The CDR3 runs to 15 residues. CDR3 coding DNA: TGTGCCATCAGTGGGGACAGGGCTTCCTACAATGAGCAGTTCTTC. It translates to CAISGDRASYNEQFF.

The chain employs TRBV19 and TRBJ2-1; 8 bases agree with TRBD2. Per the germline V gene, CDR1 is LNHDA and CDR2 is SQIVND (reference sequence). J gave up 5 bases and V 0 bases, and 3 bases lay outside the gene matches. This CDR3 comprises 15 residues. The CDR3 nucleotides read TGTGCCAGTAGTATAGAGGGACTAGAAAACAATGAGCAGTTCTTC. It encodes CASSIEGLENNEQFF.

This sequence joins TRBV5-1 and TRBJ1-1, with D uncertain. V gave up 4 bases and J gave up 0 bases, with 19 bases separating them. The germline gives CDR1 SGHRS, CDR2 YFSETQ. The CDR3 spans 17 residues. The CDR3 protein is CASSPGGGSTMNTEAFF. CDR3 nucleotide sequence: TGCGCCAGCAGCCCTGGAGGCGGCAGTACTATGAACACTGAAGCTTTCTTT.

V is TRBV13 and J is TRBJ2-2, with 7 bases lining up with TRBD1. V dropped 5 bases and J dropped 2; count of bases not matched to a gene: 5. The CDR3 extends over 15 amino acids. CDR1 and CDR2 from the germline V gene are PRHDT and FYEKMQ (reference sequence). The CDR3 sequence is CASSLRQGNTGELFF. The CDR3 DNA reads as TGTGCCAGCAGCCTCAGACAGGGAAACACCGGGGAGCTGTTTTTT.